This T cell receptor (beta chain) was obtained from a study of cytomegalovirus exposure and HLA in healthy donors. Concerning this clone: Its target is unknown.

The primer mix had 60 Vbeta and 13 Jbeta primers. The assay was immunoSEQ multiplex PCR, and TCRdb's table has in-frame clones only and misses some. The sample includes 150,000 to 200,000 clones, roughly 85% of them seen just once. Study-level points and caveats: Accurate HLA-A and HLA-B prediction from TCR beta sequences was reported for most subjects.

The CDR3 spans 13 residues. V gave up 5 bases and J gave up 0 bases, with 9 bases separating them. Germline V gene lookup returns CDR1 SGHDT and CDR2 YYEEEE. The sequenced sample consisted of PBMCs. The TCR sequence derives from a man aged 35 to 55 in good health and CMV-seronegative. The genes are TRBV5-6 and TRBJ2-7, with D maybe TRBD2 (5 bases). CDR3 region: CASSRGTSYEQYF. Written as DNA, the CDR3 is TGTGCCAGCAGTCGGGGAACCTCCTACGAGCAGTACTTC.